The clone carrying this T cell receptor beta chain has only a few counts. The antigen is undetermined. The entry originates in a study of T cell repertoires in cytomegalovirus infection. TCRdb re-derived calls from the reads in MiXCR, one entry per CDR3 protein. Here the sample spans hundreds of thousands of distinct CDR3 sequences, around 31% being singletons. The germline V gene encodes CDR1 SQVTM and CDR2 ANQGSEA. V was pared by 6 bases and J by 5 bases, with 8 bases of the junction left unmatched. The CDR3 is 14 residues long. The origin of this receptor is a human donor in good health (CMV status not recorded). Some clones in this sample may be carry-over from other donors' samples. J is TRBJ2-2 and V is TRBV29-1; 8 bases align to TRBD1. This sample comprised cultured CD8+ T cells from PBMCs, obtained from culture after CMV antigen stimulation. CDR3 protein: CSVGDRSQTGELFF. CDR3 sequence (DNA): TGCAGCGTGGGGGACAGGTCACAGACCGGGGAGCTGTTTTTT.